One and the same sample provided the 22 T cell receptor beta chains below, sequenced in a study of Ad26.COV2.S vaccination and SARS-CoV-2 variants. TCRdb's table, derived via immunoSEQ multiplex PCR, lists solely in-frame clones and lacks some. In the table there are 400,000 to 450,000 clones, about nine tenths of which are singletons. Treatment reported: over 15 received Ad26.COV2.S at low or high dose, single or two shots; several received placebo; per-sample allocation not given. Sampling took place 63 days after the first vaccine or placebo injection. The material sequenced was peripheral blood, taken in a trial of Ad26.COV2.S vaccine versus placebo. The receptors shown here come from a person aged 18 to 65 who received the Ad26.COV2.S COVID-19 vaccine or a placebo.

This clone was seen once. The chain employs TRBV2 and TRBJ2-5; 10 bases line up with TRBD1. This CDR3 region has 15 residues. CDR1 and CDR2 from the germline V gene are SNHLY and FYNNEI. J lost 5 bases, V lost 7 bases, and 10 bases had no gene match. The CDR3 DNA is TGTGCCAGCACTTCGGACAGGGGGGTAGCGGAGACCCAGTACTTC. It specifies CASTSDRGVAETQYF.

This clone was counted a single time. Other DNA sequences in the same sample also yield this CDR3. The rearrangement uses TRBV28 and TRBJ2-2; D call uncertain. Per the germline V gene, CDR1 is MDHEN and CDR2 is SYDVKM. The CDR3 has 13 residues. V was cut by 6 bases and J by 3 bases, with 8 bases left in between. In nucleotides, the CDR3 is TGTGCCAGCAGGCCAGGAGACACCGGGGAGCTGTTTTTT. Its translation is CASRPGDTGELFF. The full variable domain, rest sourced from reference TRBV28 and TRBJ2-2, is DVKVTQSSRYLVKRTGEKVFLECVQDMDHENMFWYRQDPGLGLRLIYFSYDVKMKEKGDIPEGYSVSREKKERFSLILESASTNQTSMYLCASRPGDTGELFFGEGSRLTVL.

This clone occurred once. This sequence joins TRBV28 and TRBJ2-7; 7 positions agree with TRBD1. The CDR3 has 15 amino acids. Germline V CDR1 and CDR2: MDHEN, SYDVKM. Trimming took 6 bases from V and 3 from J; bases not matched to a gene: 11. This chain's CDR3 is CASRPGRGGYYEQYF. The CDR3 DNA reads TGTGCCAGCAGACCGGGGAGAGGGGGCTACTACGAGCAGTACTTC.

The J gene is TRBJ2-5, the V gene TRBV11-2; 14 nucleotides match TRBD2. Per the germline V gene, CDR1 is SGHAT and CDR2 is FQNNGV. The CDR3 totals 16 residues. The V gene end was trimmed by 5 bases and the J gene end by 5 bases; junction bases not matched to a gene: 7. DNA of the CDR3: TGTGCCAGCAGCCCGGGGACTAGCGGGAGCTTGGAGACCCAGTACTTC. It encodes CASSPGTSGSLETQYF.

The V and J genes are TRBV28 and TRBJ1-5; D possibly corresponds to TRBD1 (6 bases). V shed 6 bases and J shed 5 bases, with 17 bases lying between them. The CDR3 contains 15 residues. The germline CDR1 and CDR2 sequences are MDHEN and SYDVKM. CDR3: CASRFTGSQYQPQHF. The CDR3 coding sequence is TGTGCCAGCAGATTCACAGGGTCTCAATATCAGCCCCAGCATTTT.

The V call is TRBV6-5, the J call TRBJ2-2; D might be TRBD1 (5 bases). Germline values: CDR1 MNHEY, CDR2 SVGAGI. Trimming pared 5 bases from V and 3 bases from J, leaving 10 bases between. The CDR3 is 14 residues long. The CDR3 DNA follows: TGTGCCAGCAGTCACGACAGAGACACCGGGGAGCTGTTTTTT. Translating it yields CASSHDRDTGELFF.

As for this clone: This sample also contains other DNA sequences that code for the same CDR3. The chain combines TRBV10-3 with TRBJ2-5; D is ambiguous. The germline V gene has CDR1 ENHRY and CDR2 SYGVKD. The V end was cut by 0 bases, the J end by 2 bases, with 7 bases between. CDR3 length: 14 residues. The CDR3 DNA reads TGTGCCATCAGTGAGTCTTCATCACAAGAGACCCAGTACTTC. Its protein is CAISESSSQETQYF.

The chain uses TRBV5-1 and TRBJ2-7; possible D gene TRBD2, 7 bases. The CDR3 has 17 amino acids. Trimming took off 0 bases at V and 2 bases at J, with 18 bases between the two ends. CDR1 is SGHRS, CDR2 YFSETQ, per germline. The CDR3 reads CASSLAKGEGPTYEQYF. In nucleotides, the CDR3 is TGCGCCAGCAGCTTGGCCAAGGGGGAGGGCCCCACCTACGAGCAGTACTTC.

The J gene is TRBJ2-2, the V gene TRBV29-1, with D uncertain. The V and J ends lost 7 bases and 1 base respectively, with 13 bases between them. CDR3 length: 14 residues. CDR1 is SQVTM, CDR2 ANQGSEA, per germline. The CDR3 spells CSASASRNTGELFF. The CDR3 nucleotides read TGCAGCGCTTCAGCGTCTCGGAACACCGGGGAGCTGTTTTTT.

This rearrangement joins TRBV6-1 to TRBJ1-2; possibly TRBD1 for D (6 bases). The CDR3 totals 15 residues. Germline values: CDR1 MNHNS, CDR2 SASEGT. V lost 3 bases and J 5 bases, leaving 16 bases between the germline ends. The CDR3 sequence: CASSDTGILSYGYTF. As DNA, the CDR3 is TGTGCCAGCAGTGACACAGGGATCCTGTCATATGGCTACACCTTC.

V is TRBV10-3 and J is TRBJ2-2; TRBD2 agrees at 11 bases. The CDR3 runs to 23 residues. The germline CDR1 and CDR2 sequences are ENHRY and SYGVKD. The V segment lost 7 bases and the J segment 4 bases; nucleotides outside the gene matches: 29. CDR3 in DNA: TGTGCCATCACCGACGACTCCACAGGGGGCTTTAGCGGGAGGGCCCTCGGCACCGGGGAGCTGTTTTTT. Translation: CAITDDSTGGFSGRALGTGELFF.

The chain couples TRBV1 to TRBJ2-7. TRBV1 represents a pseudogene. The CDR3 covers 11 residues. The CDR3 here is CTSSPTCEQYF. CDR3 DNA: TGCACCAGCAGCCCAACGTGTGAGCAGTACTTC.

This chain links TRBV12-3 or TRBV12-4 with TRBJ2-1; TRBD1 might be the D (6 bases). Trimming stripped 6 bases from V and 10 bases from J, with 13 bases between. CDR3 length: 12 residues. The CDR3 nucleotides are TGTGCCAGCAGCATTACAGGGTTCGAGCAGTTCTTC. It codes for CASSITGFEQFF.

The chain recombines TRBV12-3 or TRBV12-4 with TRBJ2-7; D possibly corresponds to TRBD2 (5 bases). The V end was cut by 7 bases, the J end by 2 bases, with 12 bases between. This CDR3 spans 13 amino acids. DNA for the CDR3: TGTGCCAGCAAGGAGGCGGCTACCTACGAGCAGTACTTC. It codes for CASKEAATYEQYF.

CDR3: CASSATRVGSNIQYF. The CDR3 DNA is TGTGCCAGCAGTGCGACCAGGGTAGGGTCAAACATTCAGTACTTC. The rearrangement joins TRBV6-2 or TRBV6-3 to TRBJ2-4; D is possibly TRBD1 (5 bases). Germline CDR1 reads MNHEY; CDR2 reads SVGEGT. The CDR3 is 15 residues long. V lost 5 bases and J 6 bases, leaving 17 bases between the germline ends.

V is TRBV18 and J is TRBJ1-2; D not certain. The CDR3 loop spans 15 amino acids. Germline-derived CDR1 and CDR2 are KGHSH and LQKENI. The V end lost 1 base, the J end lost 2 bases, and 11 bases lay between the germline ends. CDR3 sequence reads: CASSPLATANYGYTF. The CDR3 bases are TGTGCCAGCTCACCACTGGCTACAGCCAACTATGGCTACACCTTC.

The rearrangement links TRBV6-5 to TRBJ1-1; D remains unclear. Trimming stripped 6 bases from V and 6 bases from J, with 14 bases between. CDR3 length: 13 amino acids. Germline CDR1 MNHEY, CDR2 SVGAGI. The CDR3 loop reads CASRRAGGPEAFF. Here the CDR3 DNA reads TGTGCCAGCAGACGGGCAGGAGGTCCTGAAGCTTTCTTT.

The rearrangement uses TRBV5-1 and TRBJ2-7; a possible D gene is TRBD2 (6 bases). Germline lookup yields CDR1 SGHRS and CDR2 YFSETQ. The CDR3 is 17 residues long. V lost 4 bases to trimming and J lost 3 bases, with 23 bases between them. CDR3 region: CASSPYGAGSSLYEQYF. In DNA form, the CDR3 reads TGCGCCAGCAGCCCCTACGGAGCGGGTTCTTCCCTCTACGAGCAGTACTTC.

This clone was seen only a few times. The J gene is TRBJ2-2, the V gene TRBV2; D gene unclear. The germline V and J ends were trimmed by 2 bases and 9 bases, with 7 bases remaining between them. From germline, CDR1 is SNHLY and CDR2 FYNNEI. This CDR3 contains 12 residues. This chain's CDR3 is CASSERARELFF. The CDR3 region has the DNA TGTGCCAGCAGTGAAAGGGCTCGGGAGCTGTTTTTT.

The J gene is TRBJ2-1, the V gene TRBV24-1, with TRBD2 matching 9 bases. Germline CDR1 and CDR2: KGHDR and SFDVKD. The CDR3 runs 15 residues. V lost 5 bases, J lost 5 bases, and 6 bases stayed unmatched. The CDR3 DNA reads as TGTGCCACCAGTGCGGAAGCGGGGGGCAACAATGAGCAGTTCTTC. Residues: CATSAEAGGNNEQFF.

V is TRBV28 and J is TRBJ2-7; 14 bases line up with TRBD2. Germline-derived CDR1 and CDR2 are MDHEN and SYDVKM. The ends lost 6 bases at V and 2 bases at J; junction bases unmatched: 3. CDR3 length: 15 residues. The CDR3: CASSPTSGRAYEQYF. In nucleotides, the CDR3 is TGTGCCAGCAGCCCGACTAGCGGGAGGGCCTACGAGCAGTACTTC.

The genes are TRBV28 and TRBJ2-3; D not resolved. This CDR3 has 12 amino acids. Trimming took 6 bases from V and 3 from J, leaving 7 bases between them. Per germline, CDR1 MDHEN and CDR2 SYDVKM. CDR3 in DNA: TGTGCCAGCAGGGGGTGGACAGATACGCAGTATTTT. Translation: CASRGWTDTQYF.